These T cell receptor beta chains were read from a single sample in a study of T-cell memory formation after mild COVID-19. A single record per CDR3 protein comes from TCRdb applying MiXCR to the 5' RACE reads. The sample holds 350,000 to 500,000 distinct CDR3 sequences, 23% seen once. The sequenced sample consisted of PBMCs or a T cell subset sorted from them (not recorded which). These receptors all stem from an adult woman who had mild COVID-19 (a few samples of this study predate the infection). Cell type and time point are not known. CDR3s leave out the opening cysteine and the closing phenylalanine or tryptophan. Fields, in order: J gene, V gene, CDR3 protein.

TRBJ2-7 TRBV20-1 SASKYRDTTYEQY
TRBJ2-5 TRBV5-6 ASSLVPGMQGKTQY
TRBJ2-1 TRBV19 ASSIPGSVHEQF
TRBJ1-4 TRBV14 ASSLWGTNEKLF
TRBJ1-1 TRBV12-3/TRBV12-4 ASSPSTGSTEAF
TRBJ2-7 TRBV2 ASSPDTQTRYEQY
TRBJ2-2 TRBV11-2 ASRTDLLNTGELF
TRBJ2-1 TRBV18 ASSPEQQSSYNEQF
TRBJ2-3 TRBV9 ASSVEGGAPDTQY
TRBJ1-2 TRBV4-1 ASSQDYSQPLNYGYT
TRBJ1-5 TRBV20-1 SAVGQIGPQH
TRBJ1-6 TRBV19 ASRPGQRHSPLH
TRBJ2-3 TRBV6-2/TRBV6-3 ASRLSHTDTQY
TRBJ2-5 TRBV25-1 ASSRHKGLPGETQY
TRBJ1-5 TRBV12-3/TRBV12-4 ASSFGVGDQPQH
TRBJ2-2 TRBV7-3 ASSLMVGATNTGELF
TRBJ1-2 TRBV6-2/TRBV6-3 ASSYGTAKNYGYT
TRBJ1-5 TRBV5-5 ASSFLPGGAGQPQH
TRBJ1-1 TRBV30 AWRLTGGFAEAF
TRBJ2-3 TRBV29-1 SVELGVTDTQY
TRBJ1-1 TRBV29-1 SVEEDRDWAF
TRBJ2-3 TRBV7-6 ASSGQGGISRTDTQY
TRBJ2-7 TRBV5-1 ASSLELAGTGTTLEQY
TRBJ1-6 TRBV4-2 ASSPQGRGSNSPLH
TRBJ2-3 TRBV15 ATSSPRTSGTDTQY
TRBJ1-2 TRBV5-1 ASSLGELSYGYT
TRBJ2-5 TRBV10-3 AISESQANQETQY
TRBJ2-7 TRBV12-3/TRBV12-4 ASSPSRGGLLLSYEQY
TRBJ2-5 TRBV7-3 ASSLNLAGGTQY
TRBJ2-7 TRBV12-3/TRBV12-4 ASSSSWKGYEQY
TRBJ1-4 TRBV15 ATSRGSGEKLF
TRBJ1-2 TRBV3-1 ASRDRNLYGYT
TRBJ2-7 TRBV4-3 ASSQDLLAGVLSEQY
TRBJ2-3 TRBV12-3/TRBV12-4 ASSLGWGTADTQY
TRBJ2-7 TRBV5-1 ASSLSPGSSYEQY
TRBJ2-2 TRBV7-2 ASSYWGSNTGELF
TRBJ2-2 TRBV20-1 SARPSGLNTGELF
TRBJ2-2 TRBV5-5 ASQARSGTGELF
TRBJ2-1 TRBV7-9 ASSLETYNEQF
TRBJ2-4 TRBV30 AWSVMGDIQY
TRBJ2-1 TRBV29-1 SVGSAGSYNEQF
TRBJ2-7 TRBV4-2 ASSPGTSGGFEQY
TRBJ2-1 TRBV12-3/TRBV12-4 ASSQGGPYNEQF
TRBJ2-7 TRBV24-1 ATSRDRGAEQY
TRBJ1-1 TRBV29-1 SVGGRNWNTEAF
TRBJ2-7 TRBV7-2 ASSDNPPYEQY
TRBJ2-3 TRBV7-3 ASSLSLERGTDTQY